This T cell receptor (beta chain) stems from a study of cytomegalovirus exposure and HLA in healthy donors. General study points: Most CMV-associated TCR beta chains were later found to appear HLA-restricted. Later findings reportedly placed an Asian-associated ancestry cluster below the approximately 650-donor mean for N-insertions.

The V gene's germline CDR1 is GTSNPN and CDR2 SVGIG (reference sequence). This CDR3 is built from 15 residues. With 2 bases clipped from V and 7 bases from J, the junction kept 10 bases outside the gene matches. This clone was seen a few times. Its antigen is currently unknown. Vbeta (60) and Jbeta (13) primers were used in the PCR. Clones were read by immunoSEQ multiplex PCR, and TCRdb kept only the in-frame ones, dropping some. The data show around 150,000 clones, approximately 70% seen once. Sample: PBMCs. The chain uses TRBV30 and TRBJ2-7; 11 bases align to TRBD2. The TCR originated in a man aged 40-49 years in good health and CMV-seropositive. The CDR3 nucleotides read TGTGCCTGGAGTCCCAAACTAGCGGGGGCGGGGGAGCAGTACTTC. Amino acids: CAWSPKLAGAGEQYF.